The 8 T cell receptor beta chains given below trace back to one sample, sequenced in a study of T cell responses to AZD1222 COVID-19 vaccine. Generated by immunoSEQ multiplex PCR, the TCRdb table keeps only in-frame clones and is missing some. The top ten hold 17% of the sample, which has 100,000 or so clones, approximately 84% seen once. The sequencing used peripheral blood, collected on day 0 of AZD1222 vaccination. These receptors came from an adult in good health.

The chain couples TRBV28 to TRBJ1-1; D is undetermined. CDR1 is MDHEN, CDR2 SYDVKM, per germline. The CDR3 extends over 14 amino acids. V gave up 4 bases and J gave up 7 bases, with 16 bases separating them. CDR3 DNA sequence: TGTGCCAGCAGTTCCCCCTCCGAGAAGCGTGAAGCTTTCTTT. This codes for CASSSPSEKREAFF.

The chain combines TRBV28 with TRBJ2-2; D might be TRBD2 (5 bases). The V gene lost 10 bases and the J gene lost 0 bases, with 15 bases spanning the gap. The CDR3 has 15 amino acids. Germline CDR1 is MDHEN and CDR2 is SYDVKM. The CDR3 sequence: CAIHTKRSNTGELFF. The CDR3 nucleotides read TGTGCCATCCATACTAAGCGGTCGAACACCGGGGAGCTGTTTTTT.

The V gene is TRBV12-5, the J gene TRBJ2-1, with a weak D call TRBD2 (6 bases). The V end lost 1 base, the J end lost 0 bases, and 10 bases lay between the germline ends. CDR1 is LGHNT and CDR2 is FRNRAP in the germline V gene. This CDR3 has 16 amino acids. The CDR3 region has the DNA TGTGCTAGTGGTTTGGACGCGGGAAGCTCCTACAATGAGCAGTTCTTC. Translating gives CASGLDAGSSYNEQFF.

This clone has only a few counts. This sequence joins TRBV6-6 and TRBJ1-4; no clear D. V lost 6 bases and J 10 bases, leaving 15 bases between the germline ends. Germline V CDR1 and CDR2: MNHNY, SVGAGI (reference sequence). The CDR3 has 13 residues. The CDR3 is CASSPSLTGKLFF. The CDR3 DNA follows: TGTGCCAGCAGCCCCTCCCTAACGGGAAAACTGTTTTTT.

The chain joins TRBV5-6 to TRBJ1-1; D remains ambiguous. This CDR3 spans 15 amino acids. Per the germline V gene, CDR1 is SGHDT and CDR2 is YYEEEE. Trimming took off 4 bases at V and 2 bases at J, with 15 bases between the two ends. This CDR3 reads CASSTGSTVNTEAFF. CDR3 DNA sequence: TGTGCCAGCAGCACGGGGAGTACGGTTAACACTGAAGCTTTCTTT.

The V call is TRBV7-2, the J call TRBJ1-1, with D unclear. Germline assignment: CDR1 SGHTA and CDR2 FQGNSA. The CDR3 totals 13 residues. Between the trimmed V and J ends, which lost 5 bases and 6 bases, there was a span of 13 bases. CDR3 sequence: CASSPSIQAEAFF. CDR3 DNA sequence: TGTGCCAGCAGCCCGTCAATCCAGGCTGAAGCTTTCTTT.

The V and J genes are TRBV5-1 and TRBJ1-2, with 11 bases fitting TRBD1. The CDR3 runs 14 residues. V dropped 5 bases and J dropped 3; count of bases not matched to a gene: 3. The germline CDR1 and CDR2 sequences are SGHRS and YFSETQ. The CDR3: CASSWDRGDYGYTF. CDR3 sequence (DNA): TGCGCCAGCAGTTGGGACAGGGGGGACTATGGCTACACCTTC.

V and J are TRBV15 and TRBJ1-1; D is uncertain. V gave up 0 bases and J gave up 5 bases, with 7 bases separating them. The CDR3 is made up of 13 amino acids. Germline CDR1 is LNHNV and CDR2 is YYDKDF (reference sequence). The CDR3 spells CATSRDGETEAFF. CDR3 sequence (DNA): TGTGCCACCAGCAGAGATGGGGAAACTGAAGCTTTCTTT. Full variable domain (missing parts from reference TRBV15 and TRBJ1-1): DAMVIQNPRYQVTQFGKPVTLSCSQTLNHNVMYWYQQKSSQAPKLLFHYYDKDFNNEADTPDNFQSRRPNTSFCFLDIRSPGLGDTAMYLCATSRDGETEAFFGQGTRLTVV.